This TCR beta chain was recovered during a study of Tregs in tolerant kidney transplant recipients. In the study overall: Recipient Tregs were stimulated with donor B cells plus IL-2 for about 15 days. CD4+CD25+CD127- cells came from approximately three-day belatacept mixed lymphocyte reactions, some with 5-day graft donor restimulation.

The protocol was immunoSEQ multiplex PCR, while the TCRdb copy is restricted to in-frame clones and leaves out a portion. The repertoire has about 5,600 clones, 90% of them found once; the top ten carry 3.5%. General observations from the study: Donor-specific Treg expansion exceeded global Treg expansion in tolerant patients, suggesting antigen drive.

In the case of this clone: Its antigen is undetermined.

V was trimmed by 0 bases and J by 0 bases, leaving 13 bases between them. The length of the CDR3 is 16 residues. Germline assignment: CDR1 SGHRS and CDR2 YFSETQ. The TCR was taken from a human patient who received a combined kidney and bone marrow transplant. The sample in question was Tregs from blood cultured with allogeneic cells, obtained before the transplant. V usage is TRBV5-1 and J usage is TRBJ2-7; D may be TRBD1 (6 bases). The CDR3 DNA reads TGCGCCAGCAGCTTGGTGGGGACACCGCTCTCCTACGAGCAGTACTTC. Residues: CASSLVGTPLSYEQYF.